Below, one T cell receptor beta chain is given with its context. TCRdb keeps only in-frame clones here, not all; method: immunoSEQ multiplex PCR. Altogether 350,000 to 450,000 clones are present, more than 70% being singletons, with the ten largest covering about 1.2%. The sample is drawn from a study of blood T cell repertoires in COVID-19. The CDR3 extends over 12 amino acids. With 1 base removed from V and 4 bases from J, the gap between germline ends came to 4 bases. Germline-derived CDR1 and CDR2 are SNHLY and FYNNEI. The TCR sequence derives from a man in his forties with acute or convalescent COVID-19. The sequenced sample was peripheral blood. The V call is TRBV2, the J call TRBJ1-2; unclear D gene. In DNA form, the CDR3 reads TGTGCCAGCAGTGAAGGGAGCTATGGCTACACCTTC. This gives the protein CASSEGSYGYTF.